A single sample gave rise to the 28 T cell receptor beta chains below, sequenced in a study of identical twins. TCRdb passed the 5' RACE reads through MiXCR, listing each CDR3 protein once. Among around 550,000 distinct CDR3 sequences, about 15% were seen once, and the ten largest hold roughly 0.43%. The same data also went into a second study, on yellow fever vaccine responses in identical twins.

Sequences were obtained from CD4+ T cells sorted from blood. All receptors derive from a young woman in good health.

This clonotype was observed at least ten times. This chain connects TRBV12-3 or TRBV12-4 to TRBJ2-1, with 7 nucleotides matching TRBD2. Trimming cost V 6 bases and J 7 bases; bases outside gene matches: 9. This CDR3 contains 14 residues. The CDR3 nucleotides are TGTGCCAGCAGACCTAGCGGTAAAACGAATGAGCAGTTCTTC. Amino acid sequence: CASRPSGKTNEQFF.

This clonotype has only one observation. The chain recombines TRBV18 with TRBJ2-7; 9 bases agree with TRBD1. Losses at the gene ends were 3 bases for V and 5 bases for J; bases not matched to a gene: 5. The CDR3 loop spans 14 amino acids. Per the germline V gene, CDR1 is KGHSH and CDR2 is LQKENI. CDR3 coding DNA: TGTGCCAGCTCACCGAGGACAGGGGACCACGAGCAGTACTTC. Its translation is CASSPRTGDHEQYF.

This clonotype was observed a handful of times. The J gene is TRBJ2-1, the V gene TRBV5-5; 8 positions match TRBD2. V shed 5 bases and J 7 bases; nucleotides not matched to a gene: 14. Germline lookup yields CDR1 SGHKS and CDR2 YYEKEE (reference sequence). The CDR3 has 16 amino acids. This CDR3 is CASSYTGTRGWNEQFF. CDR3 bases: TGTGCCAGCAGTTATACCGGGACTAGGGGTTGGAATGAGCAGTTCTTC.

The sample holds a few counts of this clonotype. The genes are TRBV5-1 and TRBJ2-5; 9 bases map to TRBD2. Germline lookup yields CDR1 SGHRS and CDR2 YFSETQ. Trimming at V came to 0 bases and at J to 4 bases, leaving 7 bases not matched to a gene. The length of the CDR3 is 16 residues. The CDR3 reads CASSLGLTSGGETQYF. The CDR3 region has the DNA TGCGCCAGCAGCTTGGGGTTGACTAGCGGAGGAGAGACCCAGTACTTC.

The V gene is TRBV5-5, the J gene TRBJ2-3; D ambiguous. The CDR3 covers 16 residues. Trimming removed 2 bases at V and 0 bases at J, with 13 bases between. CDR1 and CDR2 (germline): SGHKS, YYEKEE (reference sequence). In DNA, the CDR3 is TGTGCCAGCAGCTTCCGTCCCCAATCTAGCACAGATACGCAGTATTTT. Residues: CASSFRPQSSTDTQYF.

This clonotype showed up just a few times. Written as DNA, the CDR3 is TGCAGTGCTCGGCAGGAGTATGAGCAGTTCTTC. This gives the protein CSARQEYEQFF. The rearrangement uses TRBV20-1 and TRBJ2-1; no definite D call. V was shortened by 5 bases and J by 8 bases, with 10 bases between the two germline ends. The CDR3 covers 11 residues. CDR1 and CDR2 (germline): DFQATT, SNEGSKA (reference sequence).

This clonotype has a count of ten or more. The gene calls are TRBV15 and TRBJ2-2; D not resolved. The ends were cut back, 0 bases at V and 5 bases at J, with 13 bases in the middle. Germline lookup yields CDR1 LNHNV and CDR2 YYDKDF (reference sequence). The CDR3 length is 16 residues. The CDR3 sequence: CATSRDGSVGTGELFF. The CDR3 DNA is TGTGCCACCAGCAGAGATGGCTCTGTGGGGACCGGGGAGCTGTTTTTT.

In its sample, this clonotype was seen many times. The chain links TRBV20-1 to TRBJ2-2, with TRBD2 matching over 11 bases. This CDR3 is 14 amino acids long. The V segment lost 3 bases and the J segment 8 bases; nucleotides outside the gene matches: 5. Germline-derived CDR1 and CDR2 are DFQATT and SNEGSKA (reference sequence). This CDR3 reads CSASGTSGPGELFF. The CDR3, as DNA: TGCAGTGCTAGTGGGACTAGCGGCCCGGGGGAGCTGTTTTTT.

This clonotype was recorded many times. The CDR3 region is CASSSRGRTLGYNEQFF. The CDR3 DNA reads as TGTGCCAGCAGTTCCCGGGGGAGGACCCTGGGGTACAATGAGCAGTTCTTC. The rearrangement joins TRBV28 to TRBJ2-1, with D possibly matching TRBD2 (6 bases). The CDR3 runs to 17 residues. Trimming removed 4 bases from V and 4 bases from J, with 20 bases in between. Germline V lookup: CDR1 MDHEN, CDR2 SYDVKM.

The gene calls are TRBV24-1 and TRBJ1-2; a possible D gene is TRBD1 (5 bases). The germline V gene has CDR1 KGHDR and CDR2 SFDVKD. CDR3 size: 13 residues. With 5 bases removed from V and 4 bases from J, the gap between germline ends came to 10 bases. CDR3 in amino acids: CATSAGGGYGYTF. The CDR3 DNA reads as TGTGCCACCAGTGCTGGGGGGGGCTATGGCTACACCTTC.

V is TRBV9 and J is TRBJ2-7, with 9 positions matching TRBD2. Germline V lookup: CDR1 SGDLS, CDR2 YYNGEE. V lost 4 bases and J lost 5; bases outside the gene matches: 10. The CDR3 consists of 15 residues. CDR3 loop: CASSPTGTSFNEQYF. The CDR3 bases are TGTGCCAGCAGCCCAACCGGGACTAGCTTTAACGAGCAGTACTTC. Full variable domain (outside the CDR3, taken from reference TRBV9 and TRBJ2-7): DSGVTQTPKHLITATGQRVTLRCSPRSGDLSVYWYQQSLDQGLQFLIQYYNGEERAKGNILERFSAQQFPDLHSELNLSSLELGDSALYFCASSPTGTSFNEQYFGPGTRLTVT.

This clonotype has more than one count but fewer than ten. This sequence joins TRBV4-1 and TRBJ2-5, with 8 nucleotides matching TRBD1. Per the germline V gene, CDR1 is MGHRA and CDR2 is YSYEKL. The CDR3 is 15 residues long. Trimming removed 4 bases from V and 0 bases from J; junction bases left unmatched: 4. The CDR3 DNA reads TGCGCCAGCAGCCCCCCGGACAGGGACCAAGAGACCCAGTACTTC. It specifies CASSPPDRDQETQYF.

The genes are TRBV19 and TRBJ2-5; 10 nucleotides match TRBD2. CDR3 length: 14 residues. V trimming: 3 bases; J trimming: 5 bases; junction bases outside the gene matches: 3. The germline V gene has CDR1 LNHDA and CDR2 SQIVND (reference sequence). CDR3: CASSMSTSGETQYF. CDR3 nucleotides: TGTGCCAGTAGTATGTCGACTAGCGGGGAGACCCAGTACTTC.

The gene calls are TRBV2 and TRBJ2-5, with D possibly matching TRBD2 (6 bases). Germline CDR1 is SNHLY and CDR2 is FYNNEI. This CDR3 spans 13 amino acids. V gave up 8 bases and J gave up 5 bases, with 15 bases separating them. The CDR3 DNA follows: TGTGCCAGCCGGCGGGGTAGTGGCGAGACCCAGTACTTC. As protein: CASRRGSGETQYF. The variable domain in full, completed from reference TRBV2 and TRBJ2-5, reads EPEVTQTPSHQVTQMGQEVILRCVPISNHLYFYWYRQILGQKVEFLVSFYNNEISEKSEIFDDQFSVERPDGSNFTLKIRSTKLEDSAMYFCASRRGSGETQYFGPGTRLLVL.

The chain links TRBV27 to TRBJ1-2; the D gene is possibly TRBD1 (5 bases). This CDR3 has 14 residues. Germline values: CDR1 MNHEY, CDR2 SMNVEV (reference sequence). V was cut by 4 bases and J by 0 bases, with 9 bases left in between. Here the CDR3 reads CASSSAGSNYGYTF. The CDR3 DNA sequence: TGTGCCAGCAGTTCGGCAGGGTCTAACTATGGCTACACCTTC.

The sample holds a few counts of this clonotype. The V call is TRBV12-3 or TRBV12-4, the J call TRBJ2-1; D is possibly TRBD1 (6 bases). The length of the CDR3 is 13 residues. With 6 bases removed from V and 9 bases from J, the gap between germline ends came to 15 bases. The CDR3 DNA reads TGTGCCAGCAGGACCGGGACCAGGGGTGAGCAGTTCTTC. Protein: CASRTGTRGEQFF.

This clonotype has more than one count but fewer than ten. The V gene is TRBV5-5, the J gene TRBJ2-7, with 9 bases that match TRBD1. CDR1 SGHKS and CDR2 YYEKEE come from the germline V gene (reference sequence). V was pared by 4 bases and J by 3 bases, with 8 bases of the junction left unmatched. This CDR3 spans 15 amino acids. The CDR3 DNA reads TGTGCCAGCAGCCCCCGACAGGGGGTGTACTACGAGCAGTACTTC. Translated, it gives CASSPRQGVYYEQYF.

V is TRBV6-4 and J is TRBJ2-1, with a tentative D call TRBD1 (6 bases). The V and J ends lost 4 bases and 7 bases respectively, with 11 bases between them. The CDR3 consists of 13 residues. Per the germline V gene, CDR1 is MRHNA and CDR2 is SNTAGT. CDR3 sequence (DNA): TGTGCCAGCAGTGGGGACATAGCGAATGAGCAGTTCTTC. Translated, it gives CASSGDIANEQFF.

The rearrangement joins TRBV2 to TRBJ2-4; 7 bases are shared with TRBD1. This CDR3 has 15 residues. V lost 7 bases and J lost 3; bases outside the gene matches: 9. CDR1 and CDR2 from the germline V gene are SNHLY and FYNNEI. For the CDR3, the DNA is TGTGCCAGCACCAGGGGACAGCCCAACAAAAACATTCAGTACTTC. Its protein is CASTRGQPNKNIQYF.

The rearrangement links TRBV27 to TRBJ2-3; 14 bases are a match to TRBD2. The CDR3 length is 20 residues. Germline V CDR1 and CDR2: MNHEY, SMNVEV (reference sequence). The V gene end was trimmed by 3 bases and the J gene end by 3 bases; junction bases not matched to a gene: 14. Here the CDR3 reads CASSFPDRLAGGPRTDTQYF. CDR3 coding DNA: TGTGCCAGCAGTTTCCCCGACAGACTAGCGGGGGGGCCCAGGACAGATACGCAGTATTTT.

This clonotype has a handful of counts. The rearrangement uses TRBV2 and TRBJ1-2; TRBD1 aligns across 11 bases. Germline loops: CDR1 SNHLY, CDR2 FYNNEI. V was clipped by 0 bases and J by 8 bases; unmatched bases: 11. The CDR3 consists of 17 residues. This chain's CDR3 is CASSEAVGTGGGPGYTF. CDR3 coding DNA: TGTGCCAGCAGTGAAGCTGTCGGGACAGGGGGTGGTCCGGGCTACACCTTC.

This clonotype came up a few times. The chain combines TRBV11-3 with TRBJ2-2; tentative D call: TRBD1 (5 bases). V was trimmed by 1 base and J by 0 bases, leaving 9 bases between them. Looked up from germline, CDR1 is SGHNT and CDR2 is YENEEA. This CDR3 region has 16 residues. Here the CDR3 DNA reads TGTGCCAGCAGCTTAGCTAGGACATCGAACACCGGGGAGCTGTTTTTT. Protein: CASSLARTSNTGELFF. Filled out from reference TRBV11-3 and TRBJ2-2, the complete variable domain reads EAGVVQSPRYKIIEKKQPVAFWCNPISGHNTLYWYLQNLGQGPELLIRYENEEAVDDSQLPKDRFSAERLKGVDSTLKIQPAELGDSAVYLCASSLARTSNTGELFFGEGSRLTVL.

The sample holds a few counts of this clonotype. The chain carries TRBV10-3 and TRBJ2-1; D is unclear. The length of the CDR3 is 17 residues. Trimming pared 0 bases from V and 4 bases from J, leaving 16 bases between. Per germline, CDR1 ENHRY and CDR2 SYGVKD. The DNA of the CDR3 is TGTGCCATCAGTGAGTCCGGCCCGACTGCCGCGTACAATGAGCAGTTCTTC. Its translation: CAISESGPTAAYNEQFF.

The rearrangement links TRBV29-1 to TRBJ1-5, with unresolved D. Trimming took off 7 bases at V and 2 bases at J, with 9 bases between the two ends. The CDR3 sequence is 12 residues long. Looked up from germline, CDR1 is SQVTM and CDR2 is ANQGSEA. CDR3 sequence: CSAQWGNQPQHF. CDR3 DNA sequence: TGCAGCGCCCAGTGGGGCAATCAGCCCCAGCATTTT.

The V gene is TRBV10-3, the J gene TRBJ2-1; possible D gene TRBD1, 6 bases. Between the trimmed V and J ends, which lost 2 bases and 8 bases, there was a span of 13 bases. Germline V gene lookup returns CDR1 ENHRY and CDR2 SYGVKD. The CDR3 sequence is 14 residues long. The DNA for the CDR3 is TGTGCCATCAGTGAGGACAGGAGGCTTGATGAGCAGTTCTTC. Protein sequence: CAISEDRRLDEQFF.

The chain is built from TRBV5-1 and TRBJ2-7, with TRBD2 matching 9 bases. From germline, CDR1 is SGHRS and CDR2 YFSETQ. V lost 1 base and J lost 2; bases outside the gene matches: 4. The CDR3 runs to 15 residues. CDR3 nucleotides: TGCGCCAGCAGCTTGAGTAGCGGGAGTACCTACGAGCAGTACTTC. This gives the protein CASSLSSGSTYEQYF. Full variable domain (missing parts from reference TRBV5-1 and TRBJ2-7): KAGVTQTPRYLIKTRGQQVTLSCSPISGHRSVSWYQQTPGQGLQFLFEYFSETQRNKGNFPGRFSGRQFSNSRSEMNVSTLELGDSALYLCASSLSSGSTYEQYFGPGTRLTVT.

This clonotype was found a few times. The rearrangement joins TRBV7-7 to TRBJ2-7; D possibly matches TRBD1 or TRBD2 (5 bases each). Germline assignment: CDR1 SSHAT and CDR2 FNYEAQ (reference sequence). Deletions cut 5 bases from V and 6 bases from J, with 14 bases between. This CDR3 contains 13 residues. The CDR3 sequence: CASSPTGGSEQYF. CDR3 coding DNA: TGTGCCAGCAGCCCCACAGGAGGCTCCGAGCAGTACTTC. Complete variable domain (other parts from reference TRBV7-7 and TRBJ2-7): GAGVSQSPRYKVTKRGQDVTLRCDPISSHATLYWYQQALGQGPEFLTYFNYEAQPDKSGLPSDRFSAERPEGSISTLTIQRTEQRDSAMYRCASSPTGGSEQYFGPGTRLTVT.

In DNA, the CDR3 is TGTGCCAGCAGTTTAACCCCGGGACTAGTATACGAGCAGTACTTC. It specifies CASSLTPGLVYEQYF. This chain joins TRBV27 and TRBJ2-7, with 8 bases fitting TRBD2. Germline-derived CDR1 and CDR2 are MNHEY and SMNVEV (reference sequence). CDR3 length: 15 residues. V dropped 2 bases and J dropped 4; count of bases not matched to a gene: 7.